This TCR beta chain stems from a study of blood T cell repertoires in COVID-19. Original analysis: Amplification of reference gene primers was used by the study to estimate nucleated cell counts. Sequenced by immunoSEQ multiplex PCR; TCRdb stores in-frame clones only, minus some. V, J and clone size reflect that table, while D and trimming were determined from the DNA. The table lists about 300,000 clones, about nine tenths of them singletons, with 5.5% to 8.5% in the top ten. CDR3 length: 16 residues. V shed 4 bases and J shed 0 bases, with 15 bases lying between them. CDR1 and CDR2 from the germline V gene are LNHDA and SQIVND (reference sequence).

The TCR originated in a woman in her twenties or thirties who had recovered from COVID-19. The sequencing sample was made of peripheral blood. This chain links TRBV19 with TRBJ1-1; D gene ambiguous. The CDR3 DNA sequence: TGTGCCAGTAGTACGGGATTGAACAAAATGAACACTGAAGCTTTCTTT. Amino acids: CASSTGLNKMNTEAFF.